Following are 26 T cell receptor beta chains from one sample sequenced in a study of blood T cell repertoires in COVID-19. Clones were sequenced by immunoSEQ multiplex PCR, and TCRdb holds only the in-frame ones, with some missing. The table has roughly 120,000 clones, 70% to 90% seen once; the top ten hold 3% to 3.5%. Sequencing used peripheral blood. The receptors here all came from a man aged 35 to 55 with acute or convalescent COVID-19.

This chain links TRBV7-9 with TRBJ2-1, with 15 nucleotides matching TRBD2. The CDR3 totals 15 residues. The germline gives CDR1 SEHNR, CDR2 FQNEAQ (reference sequence). Trimming took 5 bases from V and 12 from J; bases not matched to a gene: 8. CDR3 protein: CASSPGTSGGPGQFF. The CDR3, as DNA: TGTGCCAGCAGCCCCGGGACTAGCGGGGGGCCGGGGCAGTTCTTC.

The V call is TRBV14, the J call TRBJ1-4, with D perhaps TRBD1 (5 bases). V was pared by 7 bases and J by 0 bases, with 15 bases between. CDR1 is SGHDN, CDR2 FVKESK, per germline. This CDR3 has 16 residues. CDR3 region: CASKPTTGPTNEKLFF. The CDR3, as DNA: TGTGCCAGCAAACCTACAACAGGACCAACTAATGAAAAACTGTTTTTT.

The gene calls are TRBV24-1 and TRBJ1-5, with D maybe TRBD1 (6 bases). Germline CDR1 KGHDR, CDR2 SFDVKD. The CDR3 consists of 16 residues. V lost 2 bases and J 5 bases, leaving 15 bases between the germline ends. In nucleotides, the CDR3 is TGTGCCACCAGTGATTCCAGGACAGACGAAGATCAGCCCCAGCATTTT. Translation gives CATSDSRTDEDQPQHF.

With respect to this clone: One end of the junction is discordant with germline, which a read error may explain. J is TRBJ2-1 and V is TRBV3-1 (or the pseudogene TRBV3-2), with a tentative D call TRBD2 (6 bases). This CDR3 region has 13 residues. Germline V gives CDR1 LGHDT, CDR2 YNNKEL (reference sequence). The chain's CDR3 is CASSRSGDNKQFF. CDR3 sequence (DNA): TGTGCCAGCAGCCGTAGCGGCGACAATAAGCAGTTCTTC.

The chain couples TRBV5-5 to TRBJ1-1; 7 positions match TRBD1. With 4 bases clipped from V and 0 bases from J, the junction kept 3 bases outside the gene matches. CDR3 length equals 14 residues. Germline V gene sequence: CDR1 SGHKS, CDR2 YYEKEE (reference sequence). CDR3 coding DNA: TGTGCCAGCAGCGCGGGACAGTTGAACACTGAAGCTTTCTTT. It codes for CASSAGQLNTEAFF.

The rearrangement joins TRBV19 to TRBJ2-1; D perhaps matches TRBD2 (5 bases). V was trimmed by 1 base and J by 1 base, leaving 5 bases between them. The germline CDR1 and CDR2 sequences are LNHDA and SQIVND (reference sequence). There are 14 residues in the CDR3. The CDR3 loop is CASSIGTSYNEQFF. The DNA for the CDR3 is TGTGCCAGTAGTATAGGGACTTCCTACAATGAGCAGTTCTTC. Drawing the rest from reference TRBV19 and TRBJ2-1, the complete variable domain is DGGITQSPKYLFRKEGQNVTLSCEQNLNHDAMYWYRQDPGQGLRLIYYSQIVNDFQKGDIAEGYSVSREKKESFPLTVTSAQKNPTAFYLCASSIGTSYNEQFFGPGTRLTVL.

The gene calls are TRBV5-4 and TRBJ2-1, with TRBD2 identical over 9 bases. Trimming took 0 bases from V and 3 from J; bases not matched to a gene: 4. From germline, CDR1 is SGHNT and CDR2 YYREEE (reference sequence). The CDR3 runs to 16 residues. The CDR3 DNA follows: TGTGCCAGCAGCTTGGAAGAGACTAGCGGCTACAATGAGCAGTTCTTC. Its protein is CASSLEETSGYNEQFF.

The V call is TRBV7-9, the J call TRBJ1-2; 7 bases map to TRBD1. The CDR3 runs 13 residues. The V gene's germline CDR1 is SEHNR and CDR2 FQNEAQ (reference sequence). J was trimmed by 8 bases and V by 3 bases; bases with no gene match: 6. CDR3 bases: TGTGCCAGCAGCTTTCAGGGGGAGGAGGGCTACACCTTC. It is translated as CASSFQGEEGYTF. Using reference TRBV7-9 and TRBJ1-2 for the parts outside the CDR3, the full variable domain is DTGVSQNPRHKITKRGQNVTFRCDPISEHNRLYWYRQTLGQGPEFLTYFQNEAQLEKSRLLSDRFSAERPKGSFSTLEIQRTEQGDSAMYLCASSFQGEEGYTFGSGTRLTVV.

V gene TRBV4-1 combines with J gene TRBJ2-4, with D possibly TRBD1 on 6 matching bases. Germline CDR1 is MGHRA and CDR2 is YSYEKL. This CDR3 is built from 15 residues. Between the trimmed V and J ends, which lost 6 bases and 0 bases, there was a span of 12 bases. The CDR3 DNA reads as TGCGCCAGCAGTTTAACAGGGTCAGCCAAAAACATTCAGTACTTC. It is translated as CASSLTGSAKNIQYF.

This clone was seen only once. The V gene is TRBV29-1, the J gene TRBJ2-5, with D tentatively TRBD1 (7 bases). CDR3 length: 14 residues. CDR1 and CDR2 from the germline V gene are SQVTM and ANQGSEA. V dropped 2 bases and J dropped 4 bases, with 14 bases sitting between them. The CDR3 is CSVETSRGAETQYF. The CDR3, as DNA: TGCAGCGTTGAAACTAGCAGGGGGGCAGAGACCCAGTACTTC.

The rearrangement links TRBV2 to TRBJ1-4, with D possibly TRBD1 on 6 matching bases. The CDR3 totals 18 residues. Germline V gives CDR1 SNHLY, CDR2 FYNNEI. Deletions cut 3 bases from V and 0 bases from J, with 17 bases between. The CDR3 here is CASSENGQGTATNEKLFF. In DNA, the CDR3 is TGTGCCAGCAGTGAGAATGGGCAGGGGACCGCAACTAATGAAAAACTGTTTTTT.

CDR3: CASSLLGTNGYTF. CDR3 nucleotide sequence: TGTGCCAGCAGTTTACTAGGGACAAATGGCTACACCTTC. The chain joins TRBV12-3 or TRBV12-4 to TRBJ1-2, with a possible D match to TRBD1 (6 bases). The germline V and J ends were trimmed by 2 bases and 6 bases, with 10 bases remaining between them. CDR3 size: 13 residues.

The chain carries TRBV27 and TRBJ2-3; 8 nucleotides match TRBD2. V gave up 2 bases and J gave up 0 bases; unmatched junction bases: 13. Looked up from germline, CDR1 is MNHEY and CDR2 is SMNVEV (reference sequence). The CDR3 is 19 residues long. The CDR3 DNA follows: TGTGCCAGCAGTTTAAGATACGTGCGGGGGGAATCGAGCACAGATACGCAGTATTTT. The encoded protein is CASSLRYVRGESSTDTQYF.

The gene calls are TRBV24-1 and TRBJ2-7; TRBD2 matches 13 bases. CDR1 is KGHDR, CDR2 SFDVKD, per germline. This CDR3 has 16 amino acids. The V segment lost 4 bases and the J segment 4 bases; nucleotides outside the gene matches: 6. The CDR3 sequence: CATSDRGLAGKYEQYF. The CDR3 DNA reads as TGTGCCACCAGTGACCGGGGACTAGCGGGGAAGTACGAGCAGTACTTC.

The gene calls are TRBV24-1 and TRBJ1-2; D may be TRBD1 (6 bases). CDR1 and CDR2 from the germline V gene are KGHDR and SFDVKD. The CDR3 is 14 residues long. V was pared by 4 bases and J by 3 bases, with 11 bases between. The CDR3 nucleotides read TGTGCCACCAGTGACTCCGGGACACACTATGGCTACACCTTC. This codes for CATSDSGTHYGYTF.

This sequence joins TRBV13 and TRBJ2-7; the D gene is possibly TRBD1 (6 bases). CDR1 is PRHDT, CDR2 FYEKMQ, per germline (reference sequence). The V and J ends lost 6 bases and 0 bases respectively, with 15 bases between them. The CDR3 extends over 15 amino acids. In DNA form, the CDR3 reads TGTGCCAGCAGTTTCGATTTGGACAGCTCCTACGAGCAGTACTTC. This gives the protein CASSFDLDSSYEQYF.

This CDR3 is CAISDGLSIYIVAQGDSPLHF. Here the CDR3 DNA reads TGTGCCATCAGCGATGGATTAAGTATATACATAGTTGCGCAGGGGGATTCACCCCTCCACTTT. The chain links TRBV10-3 to TRBJ1-6; the match to TRBD1 covers 7 bases. V lost 6 bases to trimming and J lost 8 bases; unmatched junction nucleotides: 28. CDR1 is ENHRY and CDR2 is SYGVKD in the germline V gene. There are 21 residues in the CDR3.

The chain has TRBV2 and TRBJ2-1; TRBD1 matches 8 bases. V trimming: 8 bases; J trimming: 14 bases; junction bases outside the gene matches: 14. The CDR3 length is 13 residues. Per the germline V gene, CDR1 is SNHLY and CDR2 is FYNNEI. CDR3 DNA sequence: TGTGCCAGCCAACTGGCGACGACAGGGGCCAAGTTCTTC. Translated: CASQLATTGAKFF.

The J gene is TRBJ2-7, the V gene TRBV11-2; D is possibly TRBD1 (8 bases). The germline CDR1 and CDR2 sequences are SGHAT and FQNNGV. Trimming shortened V by 5 bases and J by 2 bases, and 16 bases separated the two germline ends. The CDR3 runs to 15 residues. The DNA for the CDR3 is TGTGCCAGCAGCAGGGGGGGACAGGCAACCTACGAGCAGTACTTC. Protein sequence: CASSRGGQATYEQYF.

V gene TRBV4-1 combines with J gene TRBJ1-3, with TRBD1 matching 7 bases. After removal of 5 bases from V and 2 bases from J, the junction contained 9 bases not matched to a gene. Germline V CDR1 and CDR2: MGHRA, YSYEKL. This CDR3 has 16 residues. The CDR3 loop is CASSDLTGEAGNTIYF. The CDR3 coding sequence is TGCGCCAGCAGCGACCTCACAGGGGAAGCTGGAAACACCATATATTTT.

V and J are TRBV24-1 and TRBJ2-3; TRBD1 might be the D (6 bases). This CDR3 has 14 amino acids. The germline CDR1 and CDR2 sequences are KGHDR and SFDVKD. The germline V and J ends were trimmed by 4 bases and 6 bases, with 13 bases remaining between them. CDR3: CATSELGAVDTQYF. In nucleotides, the CDR3 is TGTGCCACCAGTGAGCTGGGGGCTGTTGATACGCAGTATTTT.

This clone occurred a few times. The rearrangement links TRBV7-3 to TRBJ1-2; D is uncertain. Germline V lookup: CDR1 SGHTA, CDR2 FQGTGA. This CDR3 has 14 amino acids. V was shortened by 2 bases and J by 4 bases, with 11 bases between the two germline ends. The CDR3 spells CASSLGGEGYGYTF. DNA of the CDR3: TGTGCCAGCAGCTTAGGCGGGGAGGGCTATGGCTACACCTTC.

This clone was seen a few times. This rearrangement joins TRBV9 to TRBJ2-5, with 7 bases matching TRBD2. The CDR3 contains 15 residues. Germline CDR1 is SGDLS and CDR2 is YYNGEE. V was clipped by 1 base and J by 0 bases; unmatched bases: 3. This chain's CDR3 is CASSVTGGNQETQYF. The CDR3 DNA follows: TGTGCCAGCAGCGTAACGGGGGGTAACCAAGAGACCCAGTACTTC. Together with reference TRBV9 and TRBJ2-5, the CDR3 gives the full variable domain: DSGVTQTPKHLITATGQRVTLRCSPRSGDLSVYWYQQSLDQGLQFLIQYYNGEERAKGNILERFSAQQFPDLHSELNLSSLELGDSALYFCASSVTGGNQETQYFGPGTRLLVL.

The genes are TRBV9 and TRBJ1-5; D might be TRBD1 (5 bases). Germline CDR1 reads SGDLS; CDR2 reads YYNGEE. The ends were cut back, 2 bases at V and 5 bases at J, with 17 bases in the middle. The CDR3 runs 16 residues. In DNA, the CDR3 is TGTGCCAGCAGCGTTGGTTGGCAGGGTGGAGATCAGCCCCAGCATTTT. Protein sequence: CASSVGWQGGDQPQHF.

The V call is TRBV18, the J call TRBJ1-2; TRBD1 matches 8 bases. After removal of 3 bases from V and 4 bases from J, the junction contained 16 bases not matched to a gene. CDR1 and CDR2 from the germline V gene are KGHSH and LQKENI. The CDR3 extends over 18 amino acids. The DNA for the CDR3 is TGTGCCAGCTCACCTAACCTCCCGAGGACAGGGAAAGGCTATGGCTACACCTTC. Protein product: CASSPNLPRTGKGYGYTF.

V and J are TRBV27 and TRBJ2-1; TRBD2 matches 14 bases. Germline V gene lookup returns CDR1 MNHEY and CDR2 SMNVEV (reference sequence). The CDR3 runs to 16 residues. Unmatched junction bases numbered 10, after V lost 3 bases and J lost 12 bases. CDR3 sequence reads: CASSFQTSGGAGGQFF. The DNA for the CDR3 is TGTGCCAGCAGTTTCCAGACTAGCGGGGGGGCTGGAGGGCAGTTCTTC.